This TCR beta chain comes out of a study of beta chain features in type 1 diabetes. Whole-study results and caveats: A pattern of fewer insertions and more deletions at VDJ junctions was seen in type 1 diabetes patients. Whether TCRB rearrangement is influenced by HLA type was left unresolved in this analysis. TCRB CDR3s were moderately but significantly shorter in Type 1 diabetes patients in all four CD4+ subsets.

Of note for this clone: Antigen unknown.

Expressed TCRB transcripts were sequenced because the entire RNA isolate underwent reverse transcription. Sequencing used immunoSEQ multiplex PCR; TCRdb keeps in-frame clones, though not all of them. The sample yields hundreds of thousands of clones, more than 12% seen once. CD45RO/CCR7/CD25/CD127/CD95/CD27 sorting isolated CD4+ naive, central memory, regulatory and stem cell-like memory cells. All of the sorted populations showed purity greater than 95%. Sequenced sample: naive CD4+ T cells from blood. The source is a man in his late teens or twenties with type 1 diabetes.

The CDR3 DNA reads as TGCGCCAGCAGCCAAGGGGTCGGAAAGATCATTCTTCGAGCCCTTTCCGGAAACACCATATATTTT. It is translated as CASSQGVGKIILRALSGNTIYF. This chain links TRBV4-1 with TRBJ1-3; D gene uncertain. The V end lost 1 base, the J end lost 4 bases, and 32 bases lay between the germline ends. CDR3 length equals 22 residues. Germline V gives CDR1 MGHRA, CDR2 YSYEKL.